The 8 T cell receptor beta chains in this list originate from one sample, sequenced in a study of cytomegalovirus exposure and HLA in healthy donors. The PCR made use of 60 Vbeta and 13 Jbeta primers. Sequencing was performed with immunoSEQ multiplex PCR; in TCRdb, only in-frame clones are kept and a portion is missing. The sample data list about 41,000 clones. The sample consisted of PBMCs. The receptors here all came from a young man in good health and CMV-seronegative.

CDR3 DNA sequence: TGCGCCAGCAGCTTGGATGAGAACTATGGCTACACCTTC. Its translation is CASSLDENYGYTF. This sequence joins TRBV5-1 and TRBJ1-2; unclear D gene. Germline CDR1 SGHRS, CDR2 YFSETQ. Trimming removed 0 bases from V and 2 bases from J, with 5 bases in between. The CDR3 sequence is 13 residues long.

The chain joins TRBV5-5 to TRBJ2-3; the match to TRBD2 covers 10 bases. Germline CDR1 SGHKS, CDR2 YYEKEE (reference sequence). Losses at the gene ends were 4 bases for V and 4 bases for J; bases not matched to a gene: 12. CDR3 length: 17 residues. CDR3 in amino acids: CASSPGLAGVSADTQYF. CDR3 coding DNA: TGTGCCAGCAGCCCTGGTCTAGCGGGAGTCTCCGCAGATACGCAGTATTTT.

This chain connects TRBV2 to TRBJ2-2; possible D gene TRBD1, 5 bases. CDR1 and CDR2 from the germline V gene are SNHLY and FYNNEI. V dropped 3 bases and J dropped 1 base, with 6 bases sitting between them. This CDR3 has 14 amino acids. This CDR3 reads CASSDTGNTGELFF. In DNA form, the CDR3 reads TGTGCCAGCAGTGACACAGGGAACACCGGGGAGCTGTTTTTT.

This chain uses TRBV6-5 with TRBJ1-2; TRBD1 agrees at 7 bases. V lost 0 bases and J lost 3; bases outside the gene matches: 1. CDR1 is MNHEY and CDR2 is SVGAGI in the germline V gene. This CDR3 comprises 14 residues. The CDR3: CASSYSRGDYGYTF. The DNA for the CDR3 is TGTGCCAGCAGTTACTCCAGGGGGGACTATGGCTACACCTTC.

V and J are TRBV30 and TRBJ2-7; 9 nucleotides agree with TRBD2. Losses at the gene ends were 5 bases for V and 6 bases for J; bases not matched to a gene: 17. The CDR3 is 16 residues long. Germline CDR1 is GTSNPN and CDR2 is SVGIG (reference sequence). CDR3 loop: CAWRHSSGILQGEQYF. CDR3 coding DNA: TGTGCCTGGCGCCATTCTAGCGGGATCCTTCAAGGCGAGCAGTACTTC.

The CDR3 DNA sequence: TGCGCCAGCAGGAGGGCCTACGAGCAGTACTTC. This translates into CASRRAYEQYF. The V gene is TRBV5-1, the J gene TRBJ2-7; D is possibly TRBD2 (5 bases). Trimming pared 5 bases from V and 2 bases from J, leaving 5 bases between. CDR1 is SGHRS, CDR2 YFSETQ, per germline. The length of the CDR3 is 11 residues.

Turning to this clone: The junction departs from the called germline gene at one end, perhaps through a read error. The chain has TRBV18 and TRBJ1-1, with 8 bases identical to TRBD1. CDR1 KGHSH and CDR2 LQKENI come from the germline V gene. The CDR3 has 19 amino acids. The CDR3: CASSPNRWQGARKDTEDFF. The CDR3 nucleotides are TGTGCCAGCTCACCAAATAGGTGGCAGGGGGCGAGGAAAGACACTGAAGATTTCTTT.

The gene calls are TRBV15 and TRBJ1-1; D unclear. The CDR3 runs 12 residues. Trimming removed 8 bases at V and 3 bases at J, with 10 bases between. Germline CDR1 and CDR2: LNHNV and YYDKDF (reference sequence). The CDR3 nucleotides are TGTGCCACCCACGGGATGGACACTGAAGCTTTCTTT. Protein product: CATHGMDTEAFF. Based on the CDR3 plus reference TRBV15 and TRBJ1-1, the full variable domain is DAMVIQNPRYQVTQFGKPVTLSCSQTLNHNVMYWYQQKSSQAPKLLFHYYDKDFNNEADTPDNFQSRRPNTSFCFLDIRSPGLGDTAMYLCATHGMDTEAFFGQGTRLTVV.